The clone carrying this T cell receptor (beta chain) has a handful of counts. Its antigen is unknown. This entry comes from a study of T cell repertoires in cytomegalovirus infection. Study-wide context: In the study, CMV epitopes included recently identified HLA-C-restricted and well-studied HLA-B-restricted ones. Public TCR beta signatures marked donors with CMV infection and the matching HLA. Study results and caveats: Individuals carrying CMV plus the relevant HLA were identified by cumulative frequency of public TCR beta families.

One entry per CDR3 protein results from TCRdb running MiXCR on the reads. The sample holds approximately 910,000 distinct CDR3 sequences, 30% to 40% seen once. The CDR3 has 14 amino acids. Germline CDR1 is MNHEY and CDR2 is SVGAGI. Trimming removed 6 bases at V and 4 bases at J, with 12 bases between. The rearrangement links TRBV6-5 to TRBJ1-4; TRBD1 is a possible D gene (6 bases). Source: cultured CD8+ T cells from PBMCs, taken from culture after CMV antigen stimulation. The TCR sequence derives from a human donor in good health (CMV status not recorded). Some clones in this sample may be carry-over from other donors' samples. CDR3 protein: CASSHRANNEKLFF. The CDR3 nucleotides are TGTGCCAGCAGCCACAGGGCCAATAATGAAAAACTGTTTTTT.